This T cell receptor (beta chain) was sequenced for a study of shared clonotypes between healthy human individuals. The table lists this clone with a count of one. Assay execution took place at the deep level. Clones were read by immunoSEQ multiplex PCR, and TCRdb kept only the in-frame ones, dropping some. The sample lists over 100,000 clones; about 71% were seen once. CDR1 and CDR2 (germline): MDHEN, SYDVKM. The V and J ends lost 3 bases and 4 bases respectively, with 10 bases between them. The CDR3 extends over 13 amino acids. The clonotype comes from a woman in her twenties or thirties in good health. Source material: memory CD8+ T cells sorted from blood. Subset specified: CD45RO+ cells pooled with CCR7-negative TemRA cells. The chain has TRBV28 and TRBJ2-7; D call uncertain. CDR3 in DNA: TGTGCCAGCAGTTTGAACAGACCTTACGAGCAGTACTTC. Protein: CASSLNRPYEQYF.